Shown below are 8 T cell receptor beta chains from a single sample sequenced in a study of response to subunit inactivated influenza vaccine. TCRdb independently ran MiXCR on the RT-PCR reads; one entry per CDR3 protein. The sample carries around 760,000 distinct CDR3 sequences, more than 11% recorded once. The sequences come from PBMCs from blood, collected around two weeks before vaccination. These receptor sequences come from a man aged 45 to 65 who received an inactivated influenza vaccine.

In this sample, this clonotype turned up many times. The chain uses TRBV12-3 or TRBV12-4 and TRBJ1-1; tentative D call: TRBD1 (6 bases). Trimming stripped 6 bases from V and 4 bases from J, with 15 bases between. The CDR3 consists of 14 residues. The CDR3 region is CASRPSGRGTEAFF. CDR3 nucleotide sequence: TGTGCCAGCAGACCGTCGGGCAGGGGCACTGAAGCTTTCTTT.

This chain links TRBV11-3 with TRBJ1-1, with D tentatively TRBD1 (5 bases). CDR3 length: 13 amino acids. Germline values: CDR1 SGHNT, CDR2 YENEEA. Trimming removed 3 bases from V and 5 bases from J, with 10 bases in between. The CDR3 DNA sequence: TGTGCCAGCAGCTTCAGGGACGGTACTGAAGCTTTCTTT. Protein sequence: CASSFRDGTEAFF.

This clonotype has just a few counts. The gene calls are TRBV29-1 and TRBJ2-3, with D perhaps assigned TRBD1 or TRBD2 (5 bases each). This CDR3 has 13 residues. V was cut by 3 bases and J by 5 bases, with 12 bases left in between. Germline lookup yields CDR1 SQVTM and CDR2 ANQGSEA. The CDR3 sequence is CSVEDMGEDTQYF. CDR3 bases: TGCAGCGTTGAGGACATGGGGGAAGATACGCAGTATTTT.

This clonotype was observed a handful of times. V is TRBV15 and J is TRBJ2-1; 10 bases match TRBD2. The J segment lost 8 bases and the V segment lost 0 bases, leaving 1 base of the junction unmatched. From germline, CDR1 is LNHNV and CDR2 YYDKDF (reference sequence). CDR3 length: 14 amino acids. The CDR3 coding sequence is TGTGCCACCAGCAGAGATACTAGCGGGGATGAGCAGTTCTTC. Its translation: CATSRDTSGDEQFF.

This clonotype was found a few times. The chain joins TRBV5-1 to TRBJ2-7; tentative D call: TRBD2 (5 bases). Trimming removed 4 bases at V and 3 bases at J, with 11 bases between. Germline V gene data show CDR1 as SGHRS and CDR2 as YFSETQ. The CDR3 covers 13 residues. In DNA, the CDR3 is TGCGCCAGCAGCAAGGTAGCGCACTACGAGCAGTACTTC. Translation gives CASSKVAHYEQYF. Based on the CDR3 plus reference TRBV5-1 and TRBJ2-7, the full variable domain is KAGVTQTPRYLIKTRGQQVTLSCSPISGHRSVSWYQQTPGQGLQFLFEYFSETQRNKGNFPGRFSGRQFSNSRSEMNVSTLELGDSALYLCASSKVAHYEQYFGPGTRLTVT.

This clonotype was counted between two and nine times. The rearrangement links TRBV27 to TRBJ2-5; 7 bases are shared with TRBD2. Trimming at V came to 6 bases and at J to 5 bases, leaving 12 bases not matched to a gene. Germline V gene data show CDR1 as MNHEY and CDR2 as SMNVEV (reference sequence). The CDR3 spans 15 residues. The CDR3 is CASRPPWGGVETQYF. The CDR3 bases are TGTGCCAGCAGGCCCCCTTGGGGGGGGGTGGAGACCCAGTACTTC.

The V call is TRBV4-2, the J call TRBJ2-3, with D perhaps matching TRBD2 (6 bases). The germline V and J ends were trimmed by 4 bases and 2 bases, with 13 bases remaining between them. Germline values: CDR1 LGHNA, CDR2 YNFKEQ. The CDR3 is 15 amino acids. The CDR3 is CASSPSAGITDTQYF. Written as DNA, the CDR3 is TGTGCCAGCAGCCCGTCGGCGGGAATCACAGATACGCAGTATTTT.

This clonotype turned up a few times. The DNA of the CDR3 is TGTGCCAGCAGTATAATAGCAGACAATACGCAGTATTTT. Residues: CASSIIADNTQYF. V gene TRBV7-2 combines with J gene TRBJ2-3; no firm D call. V was trimmed by 6 bases and J by 7 bases, leaving 14 bases between them. The CDR3 runs to 13 residues. Germline loops: CDR1 SGHTA, CDR2 FQGNSA. The variable domain in full, with the rest retrieved from reference TRBV7-2 and TRBJ2-3, is GAGVSQSPSNKVTEKGKDVELRCDPISGHTALYWYRQSLGQGLEFLIYFQGNSAPDKSGLPSDRFSAERTGGSVSTLTIQRTQQEDSAVYLCASSIIADNTQYFGPGTRLTVL.